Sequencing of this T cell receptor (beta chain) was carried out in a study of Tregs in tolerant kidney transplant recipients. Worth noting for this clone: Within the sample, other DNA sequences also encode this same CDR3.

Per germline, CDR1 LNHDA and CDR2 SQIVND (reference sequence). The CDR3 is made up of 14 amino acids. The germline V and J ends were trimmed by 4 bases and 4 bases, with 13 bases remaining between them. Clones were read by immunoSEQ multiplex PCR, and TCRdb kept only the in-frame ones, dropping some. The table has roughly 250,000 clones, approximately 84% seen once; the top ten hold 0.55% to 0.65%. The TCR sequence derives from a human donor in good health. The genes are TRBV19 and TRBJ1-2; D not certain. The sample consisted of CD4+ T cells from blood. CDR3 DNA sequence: TGTGCCAGTAGTACGACCGAGACCGGCTATGGCTACACCTTC. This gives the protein CASSTTETGYGYTF.